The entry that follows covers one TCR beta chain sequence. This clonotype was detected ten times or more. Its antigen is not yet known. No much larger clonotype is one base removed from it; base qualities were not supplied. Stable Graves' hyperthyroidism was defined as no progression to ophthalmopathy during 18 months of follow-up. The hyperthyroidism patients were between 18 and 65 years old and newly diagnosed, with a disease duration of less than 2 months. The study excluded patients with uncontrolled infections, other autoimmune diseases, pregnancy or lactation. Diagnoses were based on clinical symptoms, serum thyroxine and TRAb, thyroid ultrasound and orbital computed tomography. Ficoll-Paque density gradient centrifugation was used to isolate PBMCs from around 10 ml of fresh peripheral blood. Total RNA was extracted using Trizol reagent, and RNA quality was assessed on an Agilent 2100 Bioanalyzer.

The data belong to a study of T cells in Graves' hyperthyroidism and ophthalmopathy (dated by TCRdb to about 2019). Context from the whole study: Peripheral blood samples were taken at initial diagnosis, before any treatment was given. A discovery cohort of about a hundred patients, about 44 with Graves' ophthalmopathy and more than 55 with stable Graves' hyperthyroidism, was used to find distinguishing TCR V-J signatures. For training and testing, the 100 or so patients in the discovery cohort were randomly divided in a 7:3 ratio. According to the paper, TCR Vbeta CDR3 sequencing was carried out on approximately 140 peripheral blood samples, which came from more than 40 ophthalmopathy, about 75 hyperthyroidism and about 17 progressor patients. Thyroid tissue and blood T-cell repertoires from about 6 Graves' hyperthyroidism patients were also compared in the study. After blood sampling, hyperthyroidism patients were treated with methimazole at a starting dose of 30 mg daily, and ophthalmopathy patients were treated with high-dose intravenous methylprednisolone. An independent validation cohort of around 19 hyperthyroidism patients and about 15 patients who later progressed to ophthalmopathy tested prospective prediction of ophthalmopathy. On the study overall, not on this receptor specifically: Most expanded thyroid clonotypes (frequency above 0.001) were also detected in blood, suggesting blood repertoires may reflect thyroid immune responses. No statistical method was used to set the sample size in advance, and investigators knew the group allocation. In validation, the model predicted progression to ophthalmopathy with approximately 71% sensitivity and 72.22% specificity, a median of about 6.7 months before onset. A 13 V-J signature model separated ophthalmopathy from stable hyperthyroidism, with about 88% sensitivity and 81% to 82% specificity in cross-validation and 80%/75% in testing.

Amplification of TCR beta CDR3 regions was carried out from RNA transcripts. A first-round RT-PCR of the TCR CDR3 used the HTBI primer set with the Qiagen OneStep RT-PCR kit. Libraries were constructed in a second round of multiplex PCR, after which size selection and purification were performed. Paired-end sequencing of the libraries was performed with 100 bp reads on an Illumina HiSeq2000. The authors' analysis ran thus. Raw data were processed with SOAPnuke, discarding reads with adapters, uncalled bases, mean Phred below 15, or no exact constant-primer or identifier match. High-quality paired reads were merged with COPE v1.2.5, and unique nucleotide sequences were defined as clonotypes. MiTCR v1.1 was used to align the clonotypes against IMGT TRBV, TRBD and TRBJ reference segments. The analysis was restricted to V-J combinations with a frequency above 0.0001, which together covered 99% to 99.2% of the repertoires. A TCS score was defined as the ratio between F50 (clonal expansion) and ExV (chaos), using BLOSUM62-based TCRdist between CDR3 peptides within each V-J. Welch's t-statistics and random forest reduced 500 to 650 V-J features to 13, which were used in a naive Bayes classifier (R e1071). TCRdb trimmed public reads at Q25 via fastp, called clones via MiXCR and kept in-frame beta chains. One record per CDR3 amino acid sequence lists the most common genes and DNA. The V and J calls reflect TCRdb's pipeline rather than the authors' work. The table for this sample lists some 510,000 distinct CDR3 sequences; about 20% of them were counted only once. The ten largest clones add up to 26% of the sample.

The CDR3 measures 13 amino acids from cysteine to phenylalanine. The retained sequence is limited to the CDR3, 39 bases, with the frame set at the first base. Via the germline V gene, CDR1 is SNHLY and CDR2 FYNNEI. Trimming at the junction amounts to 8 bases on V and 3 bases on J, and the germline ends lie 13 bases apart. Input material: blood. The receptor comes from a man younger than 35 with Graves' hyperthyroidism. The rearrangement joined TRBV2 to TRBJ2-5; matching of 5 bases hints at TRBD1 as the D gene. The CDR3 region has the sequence CASGANRKETQYF. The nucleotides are TGTGCCAGCGGGGCCAACAGGAAAGAGACCCAGTACTTC.